This T cell receptor beta chain was sequenced during a study of blood T cell repertoires in COVID-19. At the level of the study: Nucleic acid was either cDNA or gDNA, and it came from T cells, B-cell-depleted T cells, or PBMCs.

This CDR3 is built from 15 residues. Trimming cost V 3 bases and J 7 bases; bases outside gene matches: 10. Germline CDR1 and CDR2: SGHKS and YYEKEE (reference sequence). Some clones are missing from TCRdb's copy, which holds only in-frame ones; the method was immunoSEQ multiplex PCR. The table includes around 200,000 clones, around 80% detected once. Material: peripheral blood. V gene TRBV5-5 combines with J gene TRBJ1-2, with 9 nucleotides matching TRBD1. This clonotype originated in a woman between 70 and 85 years old with acute or convalescent COVID-19. The DNA for the CDR3 is TGTGCCAGCAGCTCTACGGGACAGGGAGTGAGTGGCTACACCTTC. Protein: CASSSTGQGVSGYTF.